This is a list of T cell receptor beta chains from one sample in a study of blood T cell repertoires in COVID-19. Profiling relied on immunoSEQ multiplex PCR, and the TCRdb table lists in-frame clones only, not all of them. The sample lists around 150,000 clones, about 77% occurring once. Specimen: peripheral blood. The receptors originated from a man aged 60 to 69 with acute or convalescent COVID-19. Both conserved end residues are part of each CDR3.

V,CDR3
TRBV5-1,CASSLAGGTGNTIYF
TRBV6-5,CASRPGQGGETQYF
TRBV11-2,CASSLGGTRRGTQYF
TRBV7-9,CASSLAIGGSGANVLTF
TRBV3-1/TRBV3-2,CASSQGGGYNQPQHF
TRBV19,CASRTRSTGPVLGANVLTF
TRBV5-1,CASRERDTEAFF
TRBV27,CASSTRLTRGGYTF
TRBV5-1,CASSLGAGETYEQYF
TRBV18,CASSPGAQTDYGYTF
TRBV19,CASSMLAGEDEQFF
TRBV11-2,CASSLERRAYNEQFF
TRBV5-1,CASSFGTGATNSPLHF
TRBV28,CASSPYRAIAKNIQYF
TRBV19,CASSIHGETSGANVLTF
TRBV2,CASSDQGANGETQYF
TRBV7-9,CASSLQGSRTEAFF
TRBV3-1/TRBV3-2,CASSQTSGSGEQFF
TRBV2,CASEDRLSYEQYF
TRBV13,CASSLLAGGRIEQFF